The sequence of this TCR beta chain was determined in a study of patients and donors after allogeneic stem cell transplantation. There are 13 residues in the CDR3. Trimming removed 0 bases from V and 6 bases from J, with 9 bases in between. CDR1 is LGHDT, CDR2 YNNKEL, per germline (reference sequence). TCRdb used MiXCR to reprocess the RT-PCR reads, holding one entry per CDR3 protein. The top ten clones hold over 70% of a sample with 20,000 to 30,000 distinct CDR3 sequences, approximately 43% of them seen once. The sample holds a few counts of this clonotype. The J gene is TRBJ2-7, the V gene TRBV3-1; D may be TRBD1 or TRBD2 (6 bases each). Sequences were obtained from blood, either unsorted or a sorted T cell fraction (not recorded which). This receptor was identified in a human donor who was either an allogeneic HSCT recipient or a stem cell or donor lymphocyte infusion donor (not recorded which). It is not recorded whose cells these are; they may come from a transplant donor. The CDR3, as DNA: TGTGCCAGCAGCCAAGATCGGGGGCTCGAGCAGTACTTC. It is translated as CASSQDRGLEQYF.